This TCR beta chain was profiled in a study of OX40 agonist ivuxolimab in advanced cancers. Overall study context: Intravenous ivuxolimab was administered to patients every 2 weeks at 0.01 to 10 mg/kg. General observations from the study: Determination of antigen specificity was not performed for the expanded peripheral T cells. Expanded clones were, on average, more numerous in CD8+ T cells than in CD4+. At 0.1 to 3.0 mg/kg and by week 6, clonal expansion occurred in CD4+ and CD8+ blood T cells.

This table comes from immunoSEQ multiplex PCR, and its TCRdb copy is limited to in-frame clones, with some not included. In the table there are 35,000 to 55,000 clones, roughly 89% of which are singletons. V shed 8 bases and J shed 2 bases, with 12 bases lying between them. The V gene's germline CDR1 is MNHNY and CDR2 SVGAGI (reference sequence). The CDR3 length is 13 residues. For this clone: Its antigen is still unknown.

The chain uses TRBV6-6 and TRBJ1-1; no definite D call. This receptor was taken from an adult with an advanced solid tumor such as melanoma, head and neck, liver or kidney cancer. The sequencing used CD4+ or CD8+ T cells sorted from blood, collected in a trial of the OX40 agonist ivuxolimab. CDR3 bases: TGTGCCAGCGGGAAGACACGAAACACTGAAGCTTTCTTT. Amino acid sequence: CASGKTRNTEAFF.